The sequence of this TCR beta chain was determined in a study of beta chain features in type 1 diabetes. Germline assignment: CDR1 SGHTA and CDR2 FQGNSA. The CDR3 is made up of 13 amino acids. Trimming stripped 2 bases from V and 7 bases from J, with 9 bases between. Expressed TCRB transcripts were sequenced after all isolated RNA was converted to cDNA. The repertoire was sequenced with immunoSEQ multiplex PCR; TCRdb's copy has only in-frame clones and lacks some. The table shows around 290,000 clones, with around 7.8% occurring only once. In this sample, this clone turned up many times. This clonotype was sampled from a woman younger than 30 in good health. The chain recombines TRBV7-2 with TRBJ2-1; no definite D call. Sequenced sample: central memory CD4+ T cells from blood. DNA for the CDR3: TGTGCCAGCAGCTTAAGTAGGCAGAATGAGCAGTTCTTC. Protein sequence: CASSLSRQNEQFF.